What follows are 15 T cell receptor beta chains derived from one specimen sequenced in a study of cytotoxic CD8 clonotypes in ibrutinib-treated CLL. TCRdb keeps only in-frame clones here, not all; method: immunoSEQ multiplex PCR. The sample lists more than 55,000 clones, about 72% occurring once. The sample consisted of PBMCs, taken after 12 months of ibrutinib treatment. These receptors were collected from a human donor with chronic lymphocytic leukemia.

The rearrangement uses TRBV7-6 and TRBJ2-5, with D uncertain. The germline V and J ends were trimmed by 2 bases and 0 bases, with 7 bases remaining between them. CDR3 length: 14 amino acids. Germline loops: CDR1 SGHVS, CDR2 FNYEAQ. CDR3 protein: CASSLYEDQETQYF. Here the CDR3 DNA reads TGTGCCAGCAGCTTATATGAAGACCAAGAGACCCAGTACTTC.

The chain employs TRBV19 and TRBJ2-2; D not resolved. The V gene lost 6 bases and the J gene lost 2 bases, with 7 bases spanning the gap. Germline assignment: CDR1 LNHDA and CDR2 SQIVND (reference sequence). There are 13 residues in the CDR3. The CDR3 DNA follows: TGTGCCAGTAGCAATCCCAACACCGGGGAGCTGTTTTTT. It is translated as CASSNPNTGELFF.

The V gene is TRBV28, the J gene TRBJ2-3; 10 nucleotides line up with TRBD1. The CDR3 contains 16 residues. Germline CDR1 is MDHEN and CDR2 is SYDVKM. Trimming at V came to 5 bases and at J to 2 bases, leaving 7 bases not matched to a gene. The CDR3 DNA reads TGTGCCAGCAGTATGGCGGGACAGGGGATCACAGATACGCAGTATTTT. Translated: CASSMAGQGITDTQYF.

V gene TRBV5-1 combines with J gene TRBJ2-1; D ambiguous. CDR1 is SGHRS, CDR2 YFSETQ, per germline. The CDR3 sequence is 14 residues long. V lost 1 base and J lost 9, with 14 bases in between. DNA of the CDR3: TGCGCCAGCAGCTTGAGTATTGGTTCGTTTGAGCAGTTCTTC. It encodes CASSLSIGSFEQFF.

This clone was detected only a few times. The rearrangement joins TRBV9 to TRBJ2-2; D remains unclear. From germline, CDR1 is SGDLS and CDR2 YYNGEE. The ends were cut back, 3 bases at V and 5 bases at J, with 8 bases in the middle. This CDR3 has 13 residues. The CDR3 is CASSGSGTGELFF. The CDR3 DNA reads TGTGCCAGCAGCGGTTCCGGGACCGGGGAGCTGTTTTTT.

The CDR3 loop reads CASNTGGRQQFF. The DNA for the CDR3 is TGTGCCAGCAACACAGGGGGGCGACAGCAGTTCTTC. The chain recombines TRBV28 with TRBJ2-1; TRBD1 aligns across 8 bases. The V gene's germline CDR1 is MDHEN and CDR2 SYDVKM. The CDR3 spans 12 residues. V lost 7 bases to trimming and J lost 11 bases; unmatched junction nucleotides: 7.

The V call is TRBV6-6, the J call TRBJ1-5, with D hard to call. Germline V gives CDR1 MNHNY, CDR2 SVGAGI (reference sequence). This CDR3 is 15 amino acids long. Trimming took off 5 bases at V and 0 bases at J, with 11 bases between the two ends. The DNA for the CDR3 is TGTGCCAGCAGTCTTCCAGGAGATAGCAATCAGCCCCAGCATTTT. It translates to CASSLPGDSNQPQHF.

The chain is built from TRBV15 and TRBJ2-7, with 9 positions matching TRBD2. The CDR3 covers 16 residues. V gave up 1 base and J gave up 0 bases; unmatched junction bases: 4. The germline V gene has CDR1 LNHNV and CDR2 YYDKDF (reference sequence). CDR3 loop: CATSRGSSGSSYEQYF. CDR3 coding DNA: TGTGCCACCAGCAGAGGAAGTAGCGGGAGCTCCTACGAGCAGTACTTC.

This chain joins TRBV11-2 and TRBJ2-4, with a weak D call TRBD2 (5 bases). Germline-derived CDR1 and CDR2 are SGHAT and FQNNGV. V lost 3 bases and J 1 base, leaving 16 bases between the germline ends. This CDR3 spans 17 amino acids. CDR3 nucleotide sequence: TGTGCCAGCAGCTTCTTTTCGGCGGGTACGGCCAAAAACATTCAGTACTTC. Protein: CASSFFSAGTAKNIQYF.

The chain has TRBV5-1 and TRBJ2-3; 7 positions agree with TRBD1. Unmatched junction bases numbered 6, after V lost 3 bases and J lost 5 bases. This CDR3 comprises 14 residues. The germline V gene encodes CDR1 SGHRS and CDR2 YFSETQ. The CDR3 loop reads CASSSRTGKDTQYF. CDR3 coding DNA: TGCGCCAGCAGCTCCCGGACAGGAAAAGATACGCAGTATTTT.

CDR3 residues: CASRQQGRYTGELFF. CDR3 sequence (DNA): TGTGCCAGCAGACAACAGGGGCGGTACACCGGGGAGCTGTTTTTT. The chain joins TRBV6-5 to TRBJ2-2, with TRBD1 matching 7 bases. The V segment lost 6 bases and the J segment 3 bases; nucleotides outside the gene matches: 7. Germline lookup yields CDR1 MNHEY and CDR2 SVGAGI. CDR3 length: 15 amino acids.

The J gene is TRBJ2-1, the V gene TRBV5-4; unclear D gene. Per the germline V gene, CDR1 is SGHNT and CDR2 is YYREEE (reference sequence). This CDR3 has 14 residues. The V and J ends lost 2 bases and 0 bases respectively, with 6 bases between them. The CDR3 region has the DNA TGTGCCAGCAGCTTTGTGGACTCCTACAATGAGCAGTTCTTC. This encodes CASSFVDSYNEQFF. Combining the CDR3 with reference TRBV5-4 and TRBJ2-1 gives the whole variable domain ETGVTQSPTHLIKTRGQQVTLRCSSQSGHNTVSWYQQALGQGPQFIFQYYREEENGRGNFPPRFSGLQFPNYSSELNVNALELDDSALYLCASSFVDSYNEQFFGPGTRLTVL.

V is TRBV30 and J is TRBJ1-5, with 9 bases identical to TRBD1. The V segment lost 3 bases and the J segment 4 bases; nucleotides outside the gene matches: 7. The CDR3 totals 15 residues. CDR1 GTSNPN and CDR2 SVGIG come from the germline V gene (reference sequence). CDR3 DNA: TGTGCCTGGAGGGGCGCGGGACAGGGAAATCAGCCCCAGCATTTT. Translation: CAWRGAGQGNQPQHF.

The chain employs TRBV6-1 and TRBJ2-1; no reliable D call. Germline loops: CDR1 MNHNS, CDR2 SASEGT. This CDR3 has 14 amino acids. CDR3 amino acids: CVIPSFEINNEQFF. The CDR3, as DNA: TGTGTCATTCCATCCTTTGAGATCAACAATGAGCAGTTCTTC.

This clone was counted only a few times. The gene calls are TRBV5-1 and TRBJ1-4, with D perhaps TRBD1 (5 bases). Trimming took 0 bases from V and 8 from J, leaving 14 bases between them. The CDR3 is 15 residues long. CDR1 and CDR2 from the germline V gene are SGHRS and YFSETQ. For the CDR3, the DNA is TGCGCCAGCAGCTTGGACGTGGGGACCAGGGAAAAACTGTTTTTT. It is translated as CASSLDVGTREKLFF.